This T cell receptor (beta chain) was obtained from a study of blood T cell repertoires in COVID-19. The overall study: The study drew acute and convalescent COVID-19 samples from the United States, Italy and Spain. PBMCs, B-cell-depleted T cells, or T cells provided the cDNA or gDNA that made up the material.

Per the authors' pipeline: Quantification of nucleated cells was approximated via reference gene primer amplification. Measured with immunoSEQ multiplex PCR; TCRdb has only the in-frame clones, and not every one. The V and J calls and clone size were taken over from that table, and D and trimming were inferred from the DNA. This sample has 150,000 to 200,000 clones, with roughly 80% found just once. Trimming shortened V by 4 bases and J by 7 bases, and 11 bases separated the two germline ends. This CDR3 has 13 residues. Germline V gives CDR1 LNHDA, CDR2 SQIVND (reference sequence). Sequenced: peripheral blood. The sequence was collected from a man between 60 and 70 years old with active or convalescent COVID-19. This sequence joins TRBV19 and TRBJ2-4; no firm D call. Here the CDR3 reads CASSTHTLNIQYF. CDR3 nucleotide sequence: TGTGCCAGTAGTACCCACACCCTGAACATTCAGTACTTC. Complete variable domain (other parts from reference TRBV19 and TRBJ2-4): DGGITQSPKYLFRKEGQNVTLSCEQNLNHDAMYWYRQDPGQGLRLIYYSQIVNDFQKGDIAEGYSVSREKKESFPLTVTSAQKNPTAFYLCASSTHTLNIQYFGAGTRLSVL.